The 26 T cell receptor beta chains presented below share a single source sample, sequenced in a study of blood T cell repertoires in COVID-19 (dated by TCRdb to about 2020). The library was prepared using the immunoSEQ multiplex PCR assay. TCRdb stores this immuneACCESS table with in-frame sequences only. Part of the clones is absent; in the studies checked, under half of the shortfall reflects unresolved V genes, and no reason is known for the rest. In all, the sample holds about 120,000 clones, and 88% of those were seen once. The ten largest account for approximately 8% of the sample. Sequenced: peripheral blood. Source of these receptors: a man aged 50-60 years with acute or convalescent COVID-19.

This clone was seen only once. The chain carries TRBV6-5 and TRBJ1-1; 7 nucleotides line up with TRBD1. Per the germline V gene, CDR1 is MNHEY and CDR2 is SVGAGI. V was pared by 4 bases and J by 5 bases, with 4 bases of the junction left unmatched. This CDR3 spans 13 amino acids. The CDR3 is CASSSSGGTEAFF. In DNA form, the CDR3 reads TGTGCCAGCAGTTCCTCAGGGGGAACTGAAGCTTTCTTT.

This chain joins TRBV30 and TRBJ1-6; D might be TRBD1 (5 bases). The V end lost 0 bases, the J end lost 7 bases, and 13 bases lay between the germline ends. CDR3 length: 15 amino acids. CDR1 GTSNPN and CDR2 SVGIG come from the germline V gene (reference sequence). In DNA, the CDR3 is TGTGCCTGGAGTGTACTAGCGGGGGGGAATTCACCCCTCCACTTT. Translating it yields CAWSVLAGGNSPLHF.

The chain uses TRBV7-6 and TRBJ1-1; D is possibly TRBD1 (5 bases). Germline lookup yields CDR1 SGHVS and CDR2 FNYEAQ. Between the trimmed V and J ends, which lost 1 base and 1 base, there was a span of 16 bases. This CDR3 spans 17 amino acids. In nucleotides, the CDR3 is TGTGCCAGCAGCTTAGGTCGGTGGGGCCTATCGAACACTGAAGCTTTCTTT. Protein sequence: CASSLGRWGLSNTEAFF.

The genes are TRBV5-1 and TRBJ1-2; D not certain. Looked up from germline, CDR1 is SGHRS and CDR2 is YFSETQ. The CDR3 is 12 amino acids. V was clipped by 0 bases and J by 9 bases, with 9 bases between them. CDR3 amino acids: CASSLAFGSYTF. Here the CDR3 DNA reads TGCGCCAGCAGCTTGGCCTTCGGGAGCTACACCTTC.

V gene TRBV18 combines with J gene TRBJ2-2; a possible D gene is TRBD1 (5 bases). The CDR3 runs to 15 residues. The germline V gene encodes CDR1 KGHSH and CDR2 LQKENI. The V end lost 0 bases, the J end lost 7 bases, and 12 bases lay between the germline ends. CDR3 nucleotide sequence: TGTGCCAGCTCACCACCGGCCAGGGATGTCGGGGAGCTGTTTTTT. Encoded protein: CASSPPARDVGELFF.

The V call is TRBV19, the J call TRBJ1-1; D not resolved. CDR1 and CDR2 from the germline V gene are LNHDA and SQIVND (reference sequence). The CDR3 consists of 15 residues. V lost 4 bases and J lost 5, with 17 bases in between. Here the CDR3 DNA reads TGTGCCAGTAGTAATAAGGGAGGCTTTTGGACTGAAGCTTTCTTT. It is translated as CASSNKGGFWTEAFF.

This sequence joins TRBV12-5 and TRBJ2-1, with D possibly TRBD1 on 5 matching bases. This CDR3 comprises 14 residues. Trimming took off 8 bases at V and 2 bases at J, with 13 bases between the two ends. Germline V CDR1 and CDR2: LGHNT, FRNRAP. The CDR3 sequence: CASTQMGPYNEQFF. The CDR3 DNA is TGTGCTAGTACTCAGATGGGGCCCTACAATGAGCAGTTCTTC. Complete variable domain (other parts from reference TRBV12-5 and TRBJ2-1): DARVTQTPRHKVTEMGQEVTMRCQPILGHNTVFWYRQTMMQGLELLAYFRNRAPLDDSGMPKDRFSAEMPDATLATLKIQPSEPRDSAVYFCASTQMGPYNEQFFGPGTRLTVL.

This chain links TRBV5-1 with TRBJ1-5, with 7 bases that match TRBD1. Trimming at V came to 4 bases and at J to 0 bases, leaving 4 bases not matched to a gene. CDR1 SGHRS and CDR2 YFSETQ come from the germline V gene. This CDR3 has 15 residues. The CDR3 sequence: CASSPGQHSNQPQHF. The DNA for the CDR3 is TGCGCCAGCAGCCCGGGACAGCATAGCAATCAGCCCCAGCATTTT.

J is TRBJ1-1 and V is TRBV5-1, with a weak D call TRBD1 (5 bases). V lost 4 bases, J lost 1 base, and 17 bases lay in between. This CDR3 has 16 amino acids. Germline CDR1 is SGHRS and CDR2 is YFSETQ. Written as DNA, the CDR3 is TGCGCCAGCAGCCAGGGCACCTTGGTTGGGAACACTGAAGCTTTCTTT. It codes for CASSQGTLVGNTEAFF. The full variable domain, its missing parts supplied by reference TRBV5-1 and TRBJ1-1, is KAGVTQTPRYLIKTRGQQVTLSCSPISGHRSVSWYQQTPGQGLQFLFEYFSETQRNKGNFPGRFSGRQFSNSRSEMNVSTLELGDSALYLCASSQGTLVGNTEAFFGQGTRLTVV.

The chain uses TRBV10-2 and TRBJ1-1; no definite D call. CDR3 length: 15 residues. Germline V lookup: CDR1 WSHSY, CDR2 SAAADI. V shed 0 bases and J shed 0 bases, with 8 bases lying between them. CDR3 in amino acids: CASSESLLMNTEAFF. The CDR3, as DNA: TGCGCCAGCAGTGAGTCTTTACTAATGAACACTGAAGCTTTCTTT.

The chain links TRBV5-1 to TRBJ2-4; no clear D gene. V lost 0 bases, J lost 0 bases, and 4 bases lay in between. This CDR3 is 14 amino acids long. The germline CDR1 and CDR2 sequences are SGHRS and YFSETQ. CDR3 DNA: TGCGCCAGCAGCTTGGACAGAGCCAAAAACATTCAGTACTTC. Translation: CASSLDRAKNIQYF. The full variable domain, with the rest looked up from reference TRBV5-1 and TRBJ2-4, is KAGVTQTPRYLIKTRGQQVTLSCSPISGHRSVSWYQQTPGQGLQFLFEYFSETQRNKGNFPGRFSGRQFSNSRSEMNVSTLELGDSALYLCASSLDRAKNIQYFGAGTRLSVL.

This sequence joins TRBV7-8 and TRBJ1-1, with D possibly TRBD1 on 5 matching bases. The CDR3 sequence is 15 residues long. Germline loops: CDR1 SGHVS, CDR2 FQNEAQ. V dropped 1 base and J dropped 0 bases, with 9 bases sitting between them. CDR3 loop: CASSLEGLMNTEAFF. CDR3 nucleotides: TGTGCCAGCAGCTTAGAGGGACTGATGAACACTGAAGCTTTCTTT. Filled out from reference TRBV7-8 and TRBJ1-1, the complete variable domain reads GAGVSQSPRYKVAKRGQDVALRCDPISGHVSLFWYQQALGQGPEFLTYFQNEAQLDKSGLPSDRFFAERPEGSVSTLKIQRTQQEDSAVYLCASSLEGLMNTEAFFGQGTRLTVV.

The chain is built from TRBV19 and TRBJ2-3, with 9 bases identical to TRBD2. This CDR3 is 16 amino acids long. The germline gives CDR1 LNHDA, CDR2 SQIVND (reference sequence). The J segment lost 5 bases and the V segment lost 5 bases, leaving 11 bases of the junction unmatched. CDR3 sequence (DNA): TGTGCCAGTAGTCTAGCGGGATACCCGTTAGGAGATACGCAGTATTTT. Translating it yields CASSLAGYPLGDTQYF.

This chain joins TRBV5-4 and TRBJ2-7; no clear D gene. Germline loops: CDR1 SGHNT, CDR2 YYREEE (reference sequence). The germline V and J ends were trimmed by 0 bases and 4 bases, with 11 bases remaining between them. The CDR3 has 14 residues. The CDR3 region is CASSLGLDGYEQYF. DNA for the CDR3: TGTGCCAGCAGCTTGGGTCTAGATGGTTACGAGCAGTACTTC.

The chain uses TRBV6-5 and TRBJ2-3; no firm D call. V shed 9 bases and J shed 3 bases, with 7 bases lying between them. This CDR3 region has 11 residues. CDR1 is MNHEY and CDR2 is SVGAGI in the germline V gene. The CDR3 coding sequence is TGTGCCAGGAAAGCAACAGATACGCAGTATTTT. Protein: CARKATDTQYF.

The J gene is TRBJ2-7, the V gene TRBV11-2; D gene unclear. With 4 bases removed from V and 5 bases from J, the gap between germline ends came to 6 bases. This CDR3 has 11 amino acids. Looked up from germline, CDR1 is SGHAT and CDR2 is FQNNGV. The CDR3 region has the DNA TGTGCCAGCAGCTCACTCCACGAGCAGTACTTC. Translating it yields CASSSLHEQYF.

This chain connects TRBV19 to TRBJ2-5, with 8 bases matching TRBD1. The CDR3 length is 14 residues. V was pared by 10 bases and J by 3 bases, with 10 bases of the junction left unmatched. Germline lookup yields CDR1 LNHDA and CDR2 SQIVND (reference sequence). The CDR3 region is CANTPRGREETQYF. The CDR3 coding sequence is TGTGCCAACACACCCAGGGGGCGCGAAGAGACCCAGTACTTC.

The chain couples TRBV9 to TRBJ2-1, with TRBD1 as a possible D gene (5 bases). V was cut by 0 bases and J by 1 base, with 8 bases left in between. The V gene's germline CDR1 is SGDLS and CDR2 YYNGEE. The CDR3 has 15 amino acids. CDR3 region: CASSVAGISYNEQFF. CDR3 nucleotide sequence: TGTGCCAGCAGCGTAGCAGGGATATCCTACAATGAGCAGTTCTTC.

The chain employs TRBV9 and TRBJ1-3; unclear D gene. The V and J ends lost 0 bases and 0 bases respectively, with 7 bases between them. Germline lookup yields CDR1 SGDLS and CDR2 YYNGEE. The CDR3 has 15 amino acids. DNA for the CDR3: TGTGCCAGCAGCGTAGGGGCGTACTCTGGAAACACCATATATTTT. It encodes CASSVGAYSGNTIYF.

The J gene is TRBJ2-7, the V gene TRBV10-3; TRBD1 agrees at 8 bases. The CDR3 is 15 amino acids. Germline CDR1 and CDR2: ENHRY and SYGVKD. Trimming cost V 6 bases and J 2 bases; bases outside gene matches: 9. The chain's CDR3 is CAIRPSDRGAYEQYF. In nucleotides, the CDR3 is TGTGCCATCAGACCTTCAGACAGGGGCGCCTACGAGCAGTACTTC.

J is TRBJ2-5 and V is TRBV10-3, with D possibly TRBD1 on 6 matching bases. Between the trimmed V and J ends, which lost 6 bases and 3 bases, there was a span of 14 bases. Germline V gene lookup returns CDR1 ENHRY and CDR2 SYGVKD. This CDR3 is 14 amino acids long. As DNA, the CDR3 is TGTGCCATCAGAGAACCAGGGGCGAAAGAGACCCAGTACTTC. It translates to CAIREPGAKETQYF.

V usage is TRBV27 and J usage is TRBJ2-1, with D maybe TRBD2 (5 bases). Trimming shortened V by 0 bases and J by 0 bases, and 15 bases separated the two germline ends. The CDR3 has 18 amino acids. CDR1 is MNHEY and CDR2 is SMNVEV in the germline V gene (reference sequence). The CDR3 DNA reads as TGTGCCAGCAGTTTATCCTTCGGGGTAGGCCTCTCCTACAATGAGCAGTTCTTC. Protein: CASSLSFGVGLSYNEQFF.

V is TRBV6-1 and J is TRBJ1-1; 9 bases map to TRBD1. V dropped 0 bases and J dropped 2; count of bases not matched to a gene: 4. The length of the CDR3 is 16 residues. Germline V gene sequence: CDR1 MNHNS, CDR2 SASEGT. The CDR3 DNA follows: TGTGCCAGCAGTGAAGCGGGGACAGGGTTTAACACTGAAGCTTTCTTT. It translates to CASSEAGTGFNTEAFF.

V usage is TRBV28 and J usage is TRBJ1-2; D is perhaps TRBD1 (5 bases). The germline V gene encodes CDR1 MDHEN and CDR2 SYDVKM. This CDR3 region has 12 residues. Trimming removed 4 bases from V and 4 bases from J, with 7 bases in between. In DNA, the CDR3 is TGTGCCAGCAGTTCAGACAGCTATGGCTACACCTTC. As protein: CASSSDSYGYTF.

The chain recombines TRBV7-9 with TRBJ2-1; tentatively, D is TRBD2 (5 bases). The CDR3 contains 13 residues. The germline V gene encodes CDR1 SEHNR and CDR2 FQNEAQ (reference sequence). V was clipped by 4 bases and J by 8 bases, with 12 bases between them. The DNA of the CDR3 is TGTGCCAGCAGCTCCGTCGCGGGTTATGAGCAGTTCTTC. Translation: CASSSVAGYEQFF.

V and J are TRBV21-1 and TRBJ2-5; the table's D call, TRBD2, has no DNA check behind it. TRBV21-1 is reported as a pseudogene. The CDR3 contains 16 residues. The CDR3 coding sequence is TGTGCCAGCAGCAAGCTAACAGGGAGGGCCCGAGAGACCCAGTACTTC. Residues: CASSKLTGRARETQYF.